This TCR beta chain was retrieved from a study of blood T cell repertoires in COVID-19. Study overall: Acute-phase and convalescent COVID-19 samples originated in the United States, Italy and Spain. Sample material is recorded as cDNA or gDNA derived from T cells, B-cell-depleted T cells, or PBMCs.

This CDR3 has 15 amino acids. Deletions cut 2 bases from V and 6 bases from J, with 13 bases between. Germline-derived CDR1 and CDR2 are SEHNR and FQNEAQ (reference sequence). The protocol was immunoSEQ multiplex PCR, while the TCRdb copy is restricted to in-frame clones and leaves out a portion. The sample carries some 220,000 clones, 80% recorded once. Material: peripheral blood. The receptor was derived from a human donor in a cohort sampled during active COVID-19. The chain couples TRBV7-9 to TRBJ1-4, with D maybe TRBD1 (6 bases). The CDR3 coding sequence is TGTGCCAGCAGCTTACCAGGACAGTCGGATGAAAAACTGTTTTTT. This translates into CASSLPGQSDEKLFF.